The clone carrying this T cell receptor beta chain was observed a handful of times. Its antigen remains unidentified. The same CDR3 also results from other DNA sequences found in this sample. This sample is drawn from a study of beta chain features in type 1 diabetes. Study information: Across every sample, about 100 million sorted cells were examined in total. Study-wide points: A moderate, significant TCRB CDR3 shortening appeared in type 1 diabetes across four CD4+ subsets.

The sequenced template was cDNA made from the entire isolated RNA. Some clones are missing from TCRdb's copy, which holds only in-frame ones; the method was immunoSEQ multiplex PCR. This table holds hundreds of thousands of clones, 30% found once. Looked up from germline, CDR1 is SQVTM and CDR2 is ANQGSEA. V lost 5 bases to trimming and J lost 1 base, with 7 bases between them. This CDR3 has 12 amino acids. Sequencing was performed on naive CD4+ T cells from blood. The TCR sequence derives from a man aged 18 to 35 in good health. This chain joins TRBV29-1 and TRBJ2-3; D remains ambiguous. CDR3 coding DNA: TGCAGCGTTATGGGTGGCACAGATACGCAGTATTTT. Translation gives CSVMGGTDTQYF.